The table lists the clone carrying this T cell receptor (beta chain) with a few counts. Antigen: not known. This sample was included in a study of neurological immune-mediated disorders. TCRdb re-called the 5' RACE reads through MiXCR, storing one row per CDR3 protein. The sample contains 66,000 or so distinct CDR3 sequences, around 5.5% of which appear only once. The study's findings and limits: The highest TCR clonal expansion occurred in HTLV-1-associated myelopathy; multiple sclerosis fell below healthy controls.

The receptor was derived from a woman aged 25-40 years with multiple sclerosis. The specimen was PBMCs.

The CDR3 nucleotides are TGTGCCAGCAGCTCCGGGGTCGAAGATACGCAGTATTTT. Its protein product is CASSSGVEDTQYF. The chain carries TRBV7-2 and TRBJ2-3, with D possibly TRBD2 on 5 matching bases. Germline values: CDR1 SGHTA, CDR2 FQGNSA. V was trimmed by 4 bases and J by 5 bases, leaving 10 bases between them. There are 13 residues in the CDR3.